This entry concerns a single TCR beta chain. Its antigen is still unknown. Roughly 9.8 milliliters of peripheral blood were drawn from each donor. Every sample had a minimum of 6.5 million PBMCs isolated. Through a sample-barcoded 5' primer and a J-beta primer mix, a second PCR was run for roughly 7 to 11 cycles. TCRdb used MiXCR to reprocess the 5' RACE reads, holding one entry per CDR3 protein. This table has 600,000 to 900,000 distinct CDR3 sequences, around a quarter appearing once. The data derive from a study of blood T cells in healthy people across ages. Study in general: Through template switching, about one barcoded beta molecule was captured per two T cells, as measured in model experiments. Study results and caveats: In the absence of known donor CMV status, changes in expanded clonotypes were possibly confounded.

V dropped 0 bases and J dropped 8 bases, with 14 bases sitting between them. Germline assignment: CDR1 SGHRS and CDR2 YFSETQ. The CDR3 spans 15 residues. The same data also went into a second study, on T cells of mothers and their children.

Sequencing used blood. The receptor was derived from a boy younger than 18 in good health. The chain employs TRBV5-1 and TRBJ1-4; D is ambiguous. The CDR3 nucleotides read TGCGCCAGCAGCTTGGCTGGACGGGAGACGGAAAAACTGTTTTTT. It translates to CASSLAGRETEKLFF.